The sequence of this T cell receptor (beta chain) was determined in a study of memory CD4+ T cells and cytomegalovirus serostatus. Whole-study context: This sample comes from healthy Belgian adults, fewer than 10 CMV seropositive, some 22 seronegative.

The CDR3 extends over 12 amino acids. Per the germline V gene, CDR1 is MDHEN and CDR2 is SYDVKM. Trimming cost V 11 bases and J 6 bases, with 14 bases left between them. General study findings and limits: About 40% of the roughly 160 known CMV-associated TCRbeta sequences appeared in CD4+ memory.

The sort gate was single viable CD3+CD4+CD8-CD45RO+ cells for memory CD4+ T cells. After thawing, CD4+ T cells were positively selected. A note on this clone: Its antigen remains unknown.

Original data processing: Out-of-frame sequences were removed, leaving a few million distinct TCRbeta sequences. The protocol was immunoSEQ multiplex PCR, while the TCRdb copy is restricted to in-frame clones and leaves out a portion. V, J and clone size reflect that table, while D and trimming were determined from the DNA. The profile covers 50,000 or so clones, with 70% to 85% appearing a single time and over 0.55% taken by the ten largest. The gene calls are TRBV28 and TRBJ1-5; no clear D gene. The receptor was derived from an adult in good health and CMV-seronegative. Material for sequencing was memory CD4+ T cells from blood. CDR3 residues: CASRAVSQPQHF. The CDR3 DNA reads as TGTGCCTCGAGAGCAGTGAGTCAGCCCCAGCATTTT. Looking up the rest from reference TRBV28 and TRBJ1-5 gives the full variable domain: DVKVTQSSRYLVKRTGEKVFLECVQDMDHENMFWYRQDPGLGLRLIYFSYDVKMKEKGDIPEGYSVSREKKERFSLILESASTNQTSMYLCASRAVSQPQHFGDGTRLSIL.